The source of this TCR beta chain is a study of spatial heterogeneity in lung cancer. Overall study: The study consistently detected more beta-chain than alpha-chain sequences.

Trimming removed 2 bases from V and 4 bases from J, with 14 bases in between. The length of the CDR3 is 15 residues. Time point noted: sample taken at primary tumor resection. Tumor, nontumor lung or frozen PBMC supplied whole RNA that was sequenced unsorted. This clonotype occurred many times. MiXCR, applied by TCRdb to the 5' RACE reads, yields one record per CDR3 protein. This table has around 87,000 distinct CDR3 sequences, 9.5% to 15% appearing once. The chain recombines TRBV12-3 or TRBV12-4 with TRBJ1-2; D might be TRBD1 (5 bases). This sample comprised PBMCs, obtained at surgery. The sequence derives from a male donor with early-stage non-small cell lung cancer. CDR3 DNA sequence: TGTGCCAGCAGTTTAACCCGACAGCCTCGCTATGGCTACACCTTC. Translated, it gives CASSLTRQPRYGYTF.